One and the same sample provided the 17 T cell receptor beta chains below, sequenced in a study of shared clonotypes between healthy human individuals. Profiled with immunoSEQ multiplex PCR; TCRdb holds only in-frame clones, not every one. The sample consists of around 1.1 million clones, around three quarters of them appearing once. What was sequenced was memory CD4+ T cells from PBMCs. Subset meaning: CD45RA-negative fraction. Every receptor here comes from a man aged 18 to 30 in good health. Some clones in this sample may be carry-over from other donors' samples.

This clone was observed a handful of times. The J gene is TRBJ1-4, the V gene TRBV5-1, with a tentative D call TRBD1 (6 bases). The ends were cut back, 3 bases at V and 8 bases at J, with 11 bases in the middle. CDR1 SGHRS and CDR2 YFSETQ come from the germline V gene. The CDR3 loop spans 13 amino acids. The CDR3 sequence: CASSSGTREKLFF. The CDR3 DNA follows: TGCGCCAGCAGCTCAGGGACACGGGAAAAACTGTTTTTT.

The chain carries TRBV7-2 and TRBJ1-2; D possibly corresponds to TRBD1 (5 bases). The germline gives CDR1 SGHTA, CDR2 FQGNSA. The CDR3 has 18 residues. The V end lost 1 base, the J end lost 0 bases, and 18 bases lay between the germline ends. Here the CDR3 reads CASSLVIPYGGTNYGYTF. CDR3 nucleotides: TGTGCCAGCAGCTTAGTGATTCCGTATGGGGGGACTAACTATGGCTACACCTTC.

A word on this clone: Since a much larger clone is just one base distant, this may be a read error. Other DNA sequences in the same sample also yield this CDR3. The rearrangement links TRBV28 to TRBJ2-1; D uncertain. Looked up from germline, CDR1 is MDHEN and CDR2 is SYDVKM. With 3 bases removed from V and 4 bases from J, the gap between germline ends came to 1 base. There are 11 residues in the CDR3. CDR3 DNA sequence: TGTGCCAGCAGTTTTTACAATGAGCAGTTCTTC. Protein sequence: CASSFYNEQFF.

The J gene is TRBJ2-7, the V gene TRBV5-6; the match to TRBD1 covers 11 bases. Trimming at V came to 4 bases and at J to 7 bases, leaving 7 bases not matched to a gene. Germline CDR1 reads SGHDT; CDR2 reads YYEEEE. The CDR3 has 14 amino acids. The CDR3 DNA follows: TGTGCCAGCAGCCCTACGGACAGGGGGCAAGAGCAGTACTTC. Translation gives CASSPTDRGQEQYF.

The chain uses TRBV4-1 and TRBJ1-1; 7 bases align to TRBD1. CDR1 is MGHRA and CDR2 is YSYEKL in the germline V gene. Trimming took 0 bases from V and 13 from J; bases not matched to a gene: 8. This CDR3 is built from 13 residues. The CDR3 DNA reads TGCGCCAGCAGCCAAGATGAGGGGGCAATGGGTTTCTTT. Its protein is CASSQDEGAMGFF.

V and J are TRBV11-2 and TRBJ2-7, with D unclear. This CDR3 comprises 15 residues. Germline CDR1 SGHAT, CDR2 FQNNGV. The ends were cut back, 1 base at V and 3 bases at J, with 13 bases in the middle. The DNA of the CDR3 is TGTGCCAGCAGCTTAGGTGCCGCGACGGGCTACGAGCAGTACTTC. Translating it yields CASSLGAATGYEQYF.

This chain's CDR3 is CASSGGLATDTQYF. The DNA of the CDR3 is TGCGCCAGCAGTGGGGGACTAGCGACGGATACGCAGTATTTT. This sequence joins TRBV10-1 and TRBJ2-3; 10 bases agree with TRBD2. The germline V gene encodes CDR1 WNHNN and CDR2 SYGVQD (reference sequence). V gave up 4 bases and J gave up 6 bases; unmatched junction bases: 4. This CDR3 region has 14 residues.

The CDR3: CASSTRPTSSGNTIYF. As DNA, the CDR3 is TGTGCCAGCTCAACTCGGCCGACGAGCTCTGGAAACACCATATATTTT. V and J are TRBV18 and TRBJ1-3; D gene uncertain. The CDR3 sequence is 16 residues long. V lost 5 bases and J lost 0, with 14 bases in between. Germline V gene lookup returns CDR1 KGHSH and CDR2 LQKENI.

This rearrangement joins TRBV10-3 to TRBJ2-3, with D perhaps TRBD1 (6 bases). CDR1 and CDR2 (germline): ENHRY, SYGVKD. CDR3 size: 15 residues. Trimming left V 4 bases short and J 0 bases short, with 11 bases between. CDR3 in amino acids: CAISGTDRSTDTQYF. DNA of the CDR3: TGTGCCATCAGTGGTACGGACAGAAGCACAGATACGCAGTATTTT.

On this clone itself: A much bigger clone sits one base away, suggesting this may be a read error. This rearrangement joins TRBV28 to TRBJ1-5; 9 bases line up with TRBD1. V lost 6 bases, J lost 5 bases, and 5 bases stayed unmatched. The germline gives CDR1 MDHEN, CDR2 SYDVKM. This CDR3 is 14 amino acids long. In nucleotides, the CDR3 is TGTGCCAGCAGCCCCGGGACAGGGTATCAGCCCCAGCATTTT. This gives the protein CASSPGTGYQPQHF.

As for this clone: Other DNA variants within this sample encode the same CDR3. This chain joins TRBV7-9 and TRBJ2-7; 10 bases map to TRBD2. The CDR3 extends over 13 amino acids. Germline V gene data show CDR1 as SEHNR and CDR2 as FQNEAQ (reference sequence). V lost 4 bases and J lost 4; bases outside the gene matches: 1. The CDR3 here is CASSSGLAYEQYF. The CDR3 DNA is TGTGCCAGCAGCTCGGGACTAGCGTACGAGCAGTACTTC.

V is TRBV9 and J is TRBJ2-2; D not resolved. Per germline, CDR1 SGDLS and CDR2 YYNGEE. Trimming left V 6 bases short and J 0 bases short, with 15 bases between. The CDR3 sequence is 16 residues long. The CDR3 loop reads CASTSRLGTNTGELFF. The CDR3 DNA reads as TGTGCCAGCACCTCCCGGCTGGGGACGAACACCGGGGAGCTGTTTTTT.

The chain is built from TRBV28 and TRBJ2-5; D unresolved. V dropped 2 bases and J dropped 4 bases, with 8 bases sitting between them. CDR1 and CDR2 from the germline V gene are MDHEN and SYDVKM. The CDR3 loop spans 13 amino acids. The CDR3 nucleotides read TGTGCCAGCAGTTTAGGGCAGATAGAGACCCAGTACTTC. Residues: CASSLGQIETQYF. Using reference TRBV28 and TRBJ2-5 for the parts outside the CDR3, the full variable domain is DVKVTQSSRYLVKRTGEKVFLECVQDMDHENMFWYRQDPGLGLRLIYFSYDVKMKEKGDIPEGYSVSREKKERFSLILESASTNQTSMYLCASSLGQIETQYFGPGTRLLVL.

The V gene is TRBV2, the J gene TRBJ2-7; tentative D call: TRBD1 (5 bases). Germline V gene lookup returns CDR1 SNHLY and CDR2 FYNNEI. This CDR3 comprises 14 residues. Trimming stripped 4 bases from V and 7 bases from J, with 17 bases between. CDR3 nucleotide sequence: TGTGCCAGCAGTGTAGGGGATGGGGCGTGGGAGCAGTACTTC. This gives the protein CASSVGDGAWEQYF.

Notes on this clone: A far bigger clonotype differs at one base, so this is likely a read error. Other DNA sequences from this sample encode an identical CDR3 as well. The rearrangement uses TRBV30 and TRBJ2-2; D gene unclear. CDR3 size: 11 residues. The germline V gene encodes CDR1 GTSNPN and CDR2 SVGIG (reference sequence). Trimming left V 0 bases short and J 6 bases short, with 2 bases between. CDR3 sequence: CAWSVAGELFF. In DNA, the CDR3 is TGTGCCTGGAGTGTAGCCGGGGAGCTGTTTTTT.

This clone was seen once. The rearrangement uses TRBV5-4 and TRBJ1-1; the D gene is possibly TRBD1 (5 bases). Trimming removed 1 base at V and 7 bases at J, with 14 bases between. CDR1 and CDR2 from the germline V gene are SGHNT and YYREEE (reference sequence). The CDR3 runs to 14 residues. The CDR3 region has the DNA TGTGCCAGCAGCTTGCAGGCAGGGTCGAATGAAGCTTTCTTT. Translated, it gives CASSLQAGSNEAFF.

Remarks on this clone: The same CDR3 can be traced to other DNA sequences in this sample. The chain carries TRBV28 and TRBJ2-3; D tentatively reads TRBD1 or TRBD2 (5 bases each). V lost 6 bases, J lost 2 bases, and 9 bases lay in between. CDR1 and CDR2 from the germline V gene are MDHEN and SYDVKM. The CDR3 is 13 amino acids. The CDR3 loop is CASSLGTTDTQYF. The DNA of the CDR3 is TGTGCCAGCAGCTTGGGGACCACAGATACGCAGTATTTT. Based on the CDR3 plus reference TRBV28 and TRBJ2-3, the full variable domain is DVKVTQSSRYLVKRTGEKVFLECVQDMDHENMFWYRQDPGLGLRLIYFSYDVKMKEKGDIPEGYSVSREKKERFSLILESASTNQTSMYLCASSLGTTDTQYFGPGTRLTVL.